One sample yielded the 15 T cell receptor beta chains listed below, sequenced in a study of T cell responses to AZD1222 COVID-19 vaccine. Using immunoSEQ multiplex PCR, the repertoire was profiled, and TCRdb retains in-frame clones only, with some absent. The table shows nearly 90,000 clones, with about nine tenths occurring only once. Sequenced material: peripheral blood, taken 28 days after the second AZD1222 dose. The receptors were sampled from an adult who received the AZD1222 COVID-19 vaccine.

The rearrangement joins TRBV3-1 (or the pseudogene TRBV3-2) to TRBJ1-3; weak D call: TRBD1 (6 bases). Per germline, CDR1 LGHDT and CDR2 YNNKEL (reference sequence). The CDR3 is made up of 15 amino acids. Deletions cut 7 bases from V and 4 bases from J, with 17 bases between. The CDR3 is CASTEGGAGGNTIYF. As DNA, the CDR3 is TGTGCCAGCACCGAGGGGGGCGCGGGAGGAAACACCATATATTTT.

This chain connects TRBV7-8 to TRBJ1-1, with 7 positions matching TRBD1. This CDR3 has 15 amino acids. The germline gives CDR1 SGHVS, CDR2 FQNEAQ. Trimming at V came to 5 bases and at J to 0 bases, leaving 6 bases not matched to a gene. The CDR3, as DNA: TGTGCCAGCAGCGCCCGACAGGGTTTGAACACTGAAGCTTTCTTT. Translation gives CASSARQGLNTEAFF.

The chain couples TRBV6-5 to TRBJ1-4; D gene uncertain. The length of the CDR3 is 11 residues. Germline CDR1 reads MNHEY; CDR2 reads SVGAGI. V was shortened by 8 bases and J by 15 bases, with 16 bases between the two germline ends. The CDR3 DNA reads TGTGCCAGCTCGACCGAGGCAGCCTTGTTTTTT. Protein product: CASSTEAALFF.

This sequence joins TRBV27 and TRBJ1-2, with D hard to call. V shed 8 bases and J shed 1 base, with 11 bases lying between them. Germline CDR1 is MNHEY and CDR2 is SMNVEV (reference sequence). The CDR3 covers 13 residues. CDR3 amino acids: CASRQRGNYGYTF. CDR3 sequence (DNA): TGTGCCAGCCGTCAACGGGGTAACTATGGCTACACCTTC.

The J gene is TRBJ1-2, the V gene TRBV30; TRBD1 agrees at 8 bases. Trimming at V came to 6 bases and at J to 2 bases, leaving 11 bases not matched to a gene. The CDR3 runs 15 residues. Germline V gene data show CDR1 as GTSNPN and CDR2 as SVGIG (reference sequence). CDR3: CACPSNRGINYGYTF. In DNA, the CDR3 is TGTGCCTGTCCTAGCAACAGGGGGATAAACTATGGCTACACCTTC.

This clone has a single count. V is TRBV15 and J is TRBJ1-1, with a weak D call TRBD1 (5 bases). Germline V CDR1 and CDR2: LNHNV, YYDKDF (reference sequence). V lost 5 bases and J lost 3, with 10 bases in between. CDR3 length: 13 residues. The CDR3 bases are TGTGCCACCAGCGGGGGGTTGTACACTGAAGCTTTCTTT. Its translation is CATSGGLYTEAFF.

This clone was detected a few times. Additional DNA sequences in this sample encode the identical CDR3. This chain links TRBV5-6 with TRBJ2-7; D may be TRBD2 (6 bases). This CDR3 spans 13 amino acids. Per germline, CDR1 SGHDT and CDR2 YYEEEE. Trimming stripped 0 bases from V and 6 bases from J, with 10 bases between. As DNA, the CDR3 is TGTGCCAGCAGCTTGGGTCCCGGGGGCGAGCAGTACTTC. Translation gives CASSLGPGGEQYF. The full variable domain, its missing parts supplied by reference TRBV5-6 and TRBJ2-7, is DAGVTQSPTHLIKTRGQQVTLRCSPKSGHDTVSWYQQALGQGPQFIFQYYEEEERQRGNFPDRFSGHQFPNYSSELNVNALLLGDSALYLCASSLGPGGEQYFGPGTRLTVT.

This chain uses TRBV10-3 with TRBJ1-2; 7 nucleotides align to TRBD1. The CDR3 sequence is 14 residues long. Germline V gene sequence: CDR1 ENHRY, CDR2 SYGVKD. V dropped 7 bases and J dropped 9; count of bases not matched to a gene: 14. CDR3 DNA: TGTGCCATCAACCCAGGACAGGACTATGGTAGCTACACCTTC. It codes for CAINPGQDYGSYTF.

The CDR3, as DNA: TGTGCCATCAGCGACCTTAGCGGGGGGTCCTACAATGAGCAGTTCTTC. This sequence encodes CAISDLSGGSYNEQFF. The chain is built from TRBV10-3 and TRBJ2-1, with 10 positions matching TRBD2. The V gene's germline CDR1 is ENHRY and CDR2 SYGVKD. This CDR3 region has 16 residues. The V segment lost 6 bases and the J segment 1 base; nucleotides outside the gene matches: 6.

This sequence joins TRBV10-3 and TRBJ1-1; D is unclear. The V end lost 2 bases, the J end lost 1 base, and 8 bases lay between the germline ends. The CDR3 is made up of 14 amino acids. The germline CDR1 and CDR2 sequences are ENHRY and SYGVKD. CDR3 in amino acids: CAISEGRQNTEAFF. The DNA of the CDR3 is TGTGCCATCAGTGAGGGACGGCAGAACACTGAAGCTTTCTTT.

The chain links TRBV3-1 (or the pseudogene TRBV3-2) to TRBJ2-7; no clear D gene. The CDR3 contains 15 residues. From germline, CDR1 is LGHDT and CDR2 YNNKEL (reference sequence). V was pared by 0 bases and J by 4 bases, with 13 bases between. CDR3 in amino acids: CASSQDYGRTYEQYF. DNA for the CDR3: TGTGCCAGCAGCCAAGATTACGGTCGAACTTACGAGCAGTACTTC.

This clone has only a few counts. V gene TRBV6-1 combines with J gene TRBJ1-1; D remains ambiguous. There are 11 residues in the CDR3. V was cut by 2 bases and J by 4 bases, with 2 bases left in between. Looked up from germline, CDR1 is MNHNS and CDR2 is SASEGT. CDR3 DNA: TGTGCCAGCAGTGAACTCACTGAAGCTTTCTTT. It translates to CASSELTEAFF.

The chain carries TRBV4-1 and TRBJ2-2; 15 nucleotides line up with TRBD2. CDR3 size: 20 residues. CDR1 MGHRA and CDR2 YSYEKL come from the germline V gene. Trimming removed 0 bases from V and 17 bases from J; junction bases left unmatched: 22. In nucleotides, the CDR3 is TGCGCCAGCAGCCAAGATTCCCTCGGACTAGCGGGGGGGCCACCGGGGCGACCCTTTTTT. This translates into CASSQDSLGLAGGPPGRPFF.

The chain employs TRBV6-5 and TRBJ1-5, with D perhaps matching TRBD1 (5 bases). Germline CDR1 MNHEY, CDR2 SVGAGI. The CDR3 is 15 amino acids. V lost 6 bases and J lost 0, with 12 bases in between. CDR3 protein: CASSRGGNSNQPQHF. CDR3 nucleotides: TGTGCCAGCAGCCGGGGGGGGAATAGCAATCAGCCCCAGCATTTT.

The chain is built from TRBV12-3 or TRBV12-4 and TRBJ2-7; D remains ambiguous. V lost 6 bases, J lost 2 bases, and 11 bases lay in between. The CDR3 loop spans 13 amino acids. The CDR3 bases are TGTGCCAGCAGCCGGACGGAGACCTACGAGCAGTACTTC. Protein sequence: CASSRTETYEQYF.